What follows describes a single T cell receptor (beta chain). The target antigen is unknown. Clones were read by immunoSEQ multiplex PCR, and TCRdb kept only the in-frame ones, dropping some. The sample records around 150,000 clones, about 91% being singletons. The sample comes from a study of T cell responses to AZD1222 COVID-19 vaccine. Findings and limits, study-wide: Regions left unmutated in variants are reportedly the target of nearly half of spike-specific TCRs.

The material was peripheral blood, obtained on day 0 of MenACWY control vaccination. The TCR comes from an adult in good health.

CDR3 in DNA: TGTGCCAGCAGCGACCCAATGGGACAGGTACCTGACGAGCAGTACTTC. Amino acid sequence: CASSDPMGQVPDEQYF. The rearrangement joins TRBV9 to TRBJ2-7, with TRBD1 matching 8 bases. V shed 3 bases, J shed 5 bases, and the junction held 13 bases outside the gene matches. The length of the CDR3 is 16 residues. CDR1 is SGDLS, CDR2 YYNGEE, per germline.